The 27 T cell receptor beta chains below all came from one sample that was sequenced in a study of control samples from healthy donors and cancer patients. Sequenced by immunoSEQ multiplex PCR; TCRdb stores in-frame clones only, minus some. The data show tens of thousands of clones, just over 90% seen once. Sequences were obtained from blood. The receptors were sampled from a woman aged 30 to 39 in good health.

The chain links TRBV7-9 to TRBJ1-2; TRBD1 matches 10 bases. Losses at the gene ends were 6 bases for V and 8 bases for J; bases not matched to a gene: 9. CDR3 length equals 14 residues. CDR1 and CDR2 (germline): SEHNR, FQNEAQ (reference sequence). CDR3 sequence reads: CASSSKTGGAGYTF. CDR3 nucleotide sequence: TGTGCCAGCAGTTCCAAGACAGGGGGCGCGGGCTACACCTTC.

V usage is TRBV6-1 and J usage is TRBJ1-1, with D hard to call. This CDR3 region has 16 residues. The V end lost 2 bases, the J end lost 0 bases, and 13 bases lay between the germline ends. Germline assignment: CDR1 MNHNS and CDR2 SASEGT. The CDR3, as DNA: TGTGCCAGCAGTGAATCATCCGGGAGTCTGAACACTGAAGCTTTCTTT. This encodes CASSESSGSLNTEAFF.

J is TRBJ2-5 and V is TRBV14; TRBD1 agrees at 10 bases. V was clipped by 4 bases and J by 2 bases; unmatched bases: 1. CDR3 size: 14 residues. In germline, CDR1 is SGHDN, CDR2 FVKESK. The CDR3 nucleotides are TGTGCCAGCAGCCCGGACAGGGGGCAAGAGACCCAGTACTTC. This sequence encodes CASSPDRGQETQYF.

The chain combines TRBV6-5 with TRBJ1-1; a possible D gene is TRBD1 (6 bases). Germline-derived CDR1 and CDR2 are MNHEY and SVGAGI. This CDR3 spans 15 amino acids. Trimming took off 7 bases at V and 0 bases at J, with 15 bases between the two ends. CDR3 amino acids: CASTLRTELNTEAFF. Written as DNA, the CDR3 is TGTGCCAGCACCCTAAGGACAGAATTGAACACTGAAGCTTTCTTT.

The chain combines TRBV18 with TRBJ2-7, with TRBD1 matching 7 bases. V was clipped by 5 bases and J by 1 base; unmatched bases: 8. This CDR3 is built from 15 residues. CDR1 KGHSH and CDR2 LQKENI come from the germline V gene. The CDR3 protein is CASSFRQGESYEQYF. The CDR3 region has the DNA TGTGCCAGCTCATTCCGACAGGGTGAATCCTACGAGCAGTACTTC.

The chain has TRBV24-1 and TRBJ1-2; 10 bases align to TRBD1. The germline CDR1 and CDR2 sequences are KGHDR and SFDVKD. The V gene end was trimmed by 7 bases and the J gene end by 7 bases; junction bases not matched to a gene: 8. The CDR3 extends over 14 amino acids. The CDR3 sequence is CATSGPGQGSGYTF. The CDR3 nucleotides are TGTGCCACCAGCGGTCCGGGACAGGGGTCTGGCTACACCTTC.

The chain carries TRBV7-9 and TRBJ2-7; D call uncertain. The CDR3 loop spans 12 amino acids. The germline CDR1 and CDR2 sequences are SEHNR and FQNEAQ (reference sequence). Trimming left V 6 bases short and J 0 bases short, with 6 bases between. CDR3: CASRPDSYEQYF. The CDR3 bases are TGTGCCAGCAGGCCAGACTCCTACGAGCAGTACTTC.

The genes are TRBV6-1 and TRBJ1-1; 10 bases agree with TRBD1. Germline assignment: CDR1 MNHNS and CDR2 SASEGT. V lost 2 bases, J lost 10 bases, and 7 bases stayed unmatched. The length of the CDR3 is 14 residues. The CDR3: CASSEWRGQGLAFF. The DNA of the CDR3 is TGTGCCAGCAGTGAATGGAGGGGACAGGGGTTAGCTTTCTTT.

The genes are TRBV7-9 and TRBJ2-3; 9 bases match TRBD2. Trimming removed 5 bases from V and 2 bases from J; junction bases left unmatched: 5. Looked up from germline, CDR1 is SEHNR and CDR2 is FQNEAQ (reference sequence). The CDR3 contains 15 residues. The CDR3 nucleotides read TGTGCCAGCAGCGAGCGGGGGGATTACACAGATACGCAGTATTTT. It translates to CASSERGDYTDTQYF. Full variable domain (remainder filled in from reference TRBV7-9 and TRBJ2-3): DTGVSQNPRHKITKRGQNVTFRCDPISEHNRLYWYRQTLGQGPEFLTYFQNEAQLEKSRLLSDRFSAERPKGSFSTLEIQRTEQGDSAMYLCASSERGDYTDTQYFGPGTRLTVL.

V usage is TRBV7-3 and J usage is TRBJ2-2, with TRBD1 matching 7 bases. CDR1 and CDR2 from the germline V gene are SGHTA and FQGTGA. There are 16 residues in the CDR3. V dropped 4 bases and J dropped 2; count of bases not matched to a gene: 7. The CDR3 DNA is TGTGCCAGCAGCTCGCCGGACAGGTCAAACACCGGGGAGCTGTTTTTT. It encodes CASSSPDRSNTGELFF.

This clone was seen only once. V gene TRBV7-9 combines with J gene TRBJ2-1; TRBD2 aligns across 11 bases. CDR1 is SEHNR and CDR2 is FQNEAQ in the germline V gene (reference sequence). The V gene end was trimmed by 1 base and the J gene end by 4 bases; junction bases not matched to a gene: 3. This CDR3 has 16 residues. The CDR3 spells CASSLVRTSGYNEQFF. DNA of the CDR3: TGTGCCAGCAGCTTAGTAAGGACTAGCGGGTACAATGAGCAGTTCTTC.

This clone was seen just once. The rearrangement links TRBV6-1 to TRBJ1-1; 8 nucleotides align to TRBD1. The CDR3 extends over 14 amino acids. V lost 3 bases to trimming and J lost 1 base; unmatched junction nucleotides: 1. Looked up from germline, CDR1 is MNHNS and CDR2 is SASEGT. The CDR3 spells CASSDDRGNTEAFF. The CDR3 DNA follows: TGTGCCAGCAGTGATGACAGGGGGAACACTGAAGCTTTCTTT.

V and J are TRBV28 and TRBJ1-3, with 9 positions matching TRBD1. The germline V gene encodes CDR1 MDHEN and CDR2 SYDVKM. The length of the CDR3 is 14 residues. With V trimmed by 6 bases and J by 6 bases, 6 bases remained unmatched. CDR3 residues: CASSAGTGKNTIYF. The CDR3 DNA follows: TGTGCCAGCAGCGCCGGGACAGGGAAAAACACCATATATTTT. The whole variable domain, filled in from reference TRBV28 and TRBJ1-3, reads DVKVTQSSRYLVKRTGEKVFLECVQDMDHENMFWYRQDPGLGLRLIYFSYDVKMKEKGDIPEGYSVSREKKERFSLILESASTNQTSMYLCASSAGTGKNTIYFGEGSWLTVV.

The gene calls are TRBV10-2 and TRBJ1-5; D perhaps matches TRBD1 (5 bases). Germline assignment: CDR1 WSHSY and CDR2 SAAADI. The CDR3 length is 17 residues. Deletions cut 3 bases from V and 5 bases from J, with 20 bases between. In nucleotides, the CDR3 is TGCGCCAGCAGTGATCGTTCTTGGGGAGGGGAACATCAGCCCCAGCATTTT. It specifies CASSDRSWGGEHQPQHF.

The rearrangement links TRBV5-6 to TRBJ2-1, with D maybe TRBD2 (6 bases). This CDR3 spans 19 amino acids. CDR1 is SGHDT, CDR2 YYEEEE, per germline. Trimming cost V 1 base and J 6 bases, with 26 bases left between them. The CDR3 loop reads CASSLRPNRGHGRLNEQFF. The CDR3, as DNA: TGTGCCAGCAGCTTGCGGCCCAACCGCGGCCATGGGAGGCTCAATGAGCAGTTCTTC.

The rearrangement uses TRBV3-1 (or the pseudogene TRBV3-2) and TRBJ1-4; D remains unclear. Germline-derived CDR1 and CDR2 are LGHDT and YNNKEL (reference sequence). V gave up 2 bases and J gave up 8 bases, with 9 bases separating them. The CDR3 has 13 amino acids. The CDR3 spells CASSQLSREKLFF. The DNA of the CDR3 is TGTGCCAGCAGCCAACTCTCGCGGGAAAAACTGTTTTTT.

The chain carries TRBV14 and TRBJ2-2, with 8 bases that match TRBD1. The CDR3 loop spans 13 amino acids. J was trimmed by 8 bases and V by 4 bases; bases with no gene match: 3. Germline CDR1 is SGHDN and CDR2 is FVKESK. For the CDR3, the DNA is TGTGCCAGCAGCCCACGGACAGGGGGGGAGCTGTTTTTT. Its translation: CASSPRTGGELFF.

The chain links TRBV27 to TRBJ2-2, with TRBD1 matching 9 bases. Germline V gene lookup returns CDR1 MNHEY and CDR2 SMNVEV (reference sequence). Trimming at V came to 4 bases and at J to 7 bases, leaving 7 bases not matched to a gene. The CDR3 runs to 15 residues. Here the CDR3 reads CASSSYRGLGGELFF. CDR3 nucleotide sequence: TGTGCCAGCAGTTCTTACAGGGGGCTAGGCGGGGAGCTGTTTTTT.

The V gene is TRBV9, the J gene TRBJ2-3; TRBD2 matches at 7 bases. The germline V gene has CDR1 SGDLS and CDR2 YYNGEE. Trimming took 4 bases from V and 2 from J; bases not matched to a gene: 4. The CDR3 covers 14 residues. The CDR3 protein is CASSPGTTTDTQYF. The DNA of the CDR3 is TGTGCCAGCAGCCCCGGGACTACCACAGATACGCAGTATTTT.

The chain combines TRBV6-5 with TRBJ2-1; 7 nucleotides line up with TRBD1. The CDR3 runs 16 residues. Unmatched junction bases numbered 6, after V lost 0 bases and J lost 4 bases. CDR1 and CDR2 from the germline V gene are MNHEY and SVGAGI. In DNA form, the CDR3 reads TGTGCCAGCAGTTACTCTTCCACGACAGGGTACAATGAGCAGTTCTTC. Protein product: CASSYSSTTGYNEQFF.

This clone was picked up one time. The chain recombines TRBV10-3 with TRBJ2-7; D may match TRBD1 or TRBD2 (5 bases each). CDR1 ENHRY and CDR2 SYGVKD come from the germline V gene. The CDR3 spans 15 residues. V lost 4 bases, J lost 0 bases, and 13 bases lay in between. CDR3 DNA: TGTGCCATCAGTGGATCGGCAGGGAGCTCCTACGAGCAGTACTTC. Translation: CAISGSAGSSYEQYF.

The rearrangement uses TRBV11-2 and TRBJ2-7; no definite D call. CDR3 length equals 15 residues. Trimming cost V 3 bases and J 3 bases, with 15 bases left between them. In germline, CDR1 is SGHAT, CDR2 FQNNGV. The CDR3 DNA reads as TGTGCCAGCAGCTTTTTCCAAGGCTCAGTCTACGAGCAGTACTTC. It is translated as CASSFFQGSVYEQYF.

This rearrangement joins TRBV5-1 to TRBJ1-4; D is perhaps TRBD1 (5 bases). V shed 0 bases and J shed 8 bases, with 14 bases lying between them. CDR3 length: 15 residues. The germline gives CDR1 SGHRS, CDR2 YFSETQ. The CDR3, as DNA: TGCGCCAGCAGCTTGGGGCAAGAGGGACGAGAAAAACTGTTTTTT. Translated, it gives CASSLGQEGREKLFF.

The genes are TRBV24-1 and TRBJ2-3, with 7 bases fitting TRBD2. J lost 1 base, V lost 0 bases, and 3 bases had no gene match. The CDR3 runs 16 residues. Germline V lookup: CDR1 KGHDR, CDR2 SFDVKD. The CDR3 nucleotides read TGTGCCACCAGTGATTTGACTAGCGAAGGCACAGATACGCAGTATTTT. Its translation: CATSDLTSEGTDTQYF.

The chain joins TRBV21-1 to TRBJ2-5; no check of the table's D call, TRBD2, against the DNA was made. TRBV21-1 is an annotated pseudogene. The CDR3 totals 15 residues. CDR3 residues: CASSKVGTSVETQYF. The CDR3 DNA sequence: TGTGCCAGCAGCAAAGTGGGGACTAGCGTTGAGACCCAGTACTTC.

Turning to this clone: The germline gene is not matched at one end of the junction; a read error may be the cause. V and J are TRBV3-1 (or the pseudogene TRBV3-2) and TRBJ1-6; D ambiguous. CDR3 size: 12 residues. In germline, CDR1 is LGHDT, CDR2 YNNKEL (reference sequence). The CDR3 sequence: CASNQGISALHF. The CDR3, as DNA: TGTGCCAGCAACCAAGGGATTTCGGCCCTCCACTTT.

V gene TRBV28 combines with J gene TRBJ1-6, with D possibly matching TRBD1 (6 bases). Deletions cut 5 bases from V and 8 bases from J, with 16 bases between. Per germline, CDR1 MDHEN and CDR2 SYDVKM. The CDR3 spans 15 residues. In DNA form, the CDR3 reads TGTGCCAGCAGTACGCGCGGGGGCGTTGATTCACCCCTCCACTTT. Its protein product is CASSTRGGVDSPLHF. The full variable domain, in which reference TRBV28 and TRBJ1-6 provide the parts outside the CDR3, is DVKVTQSSRYLVKRTGEKVFLECVQDMDHENMFWYRQDPGLGLRLIYFSYDVKMKEKGDIPEGYSVSREKKERFSLILESASTNQTSMYLCASSTRGGVDSPLHFGNGTRLTVT.